The 30 T cell receptor beta chains below come from one sample, sequenced in a study of early stage breast cancer tumors. TCRdb's copy holds only in-frame clones and misses some; the assay was immunoSEQ multiplex PCR. This sample has about 31,000 clones, with roughly 77% found just once. The specimen sequenced was blood. These TCRs come from a person aged 40 to 49 with breast cancer.

This chain uses TRBV25-1 with TRBJ2-1, with 13 nucleotides matching TRBD2. Germline V CDR1 and CDR2: MGHDK, SYGVNS. Trimming at V came to 4 bases and at J to 5 bases, leaving 5 bases not matched to a gene. The CDR3 spans 16 residues. The CDR3 DNA reads TGTGCCAGCAGTGGGGCCGGGACTAGCGGGAACAATGAGCAGTTCTTC. The encoded protein is CASSGAGTSGNNEQFF.

The V call is TRBV7-8, the J call TRBJ1-2, with a possible D match to TRBD1 (6 bases). CDR3 length: 19 residues. V shed 5 bases and J shed 7 bases, with 32 bases lying between them. The germline CDR1 and CDR2 sequences are SGHVS and FQNEAQ. The CDR3 loop is CASSADLIAGAVNAVGYTF. CDR3 bases: TGTGCCAGCAGCGCAGACCTTATTGCGGGGGCGGTAAACGCTGTTGGCTACACCTTC.

The rearrangement joins TRBV28 to TRBJ1-5; 7 bases agree with TRBD1. After removal of 6 bases from V and 4 bases from J, the junction contained 9 bases not matched to a gene. Germline CDR1 reads MDHEN; CDR2 reads SYDVKM. CDR3 length equals 15 residues. The CDR3 bases are TGTGCCAGCAGCCGAGACAGGGAGGGGAATCAGCCCCAGCATTTT. Its protein is CASSRDREGNQPQHF.

The CDR3 loop is CASSATGGKETQYF. The CDR3 DNA reads TGCGCCAGCAGCGCAACAGGGGGCAAAGAGACCCAGTACTTC. This chain connects TRBV4-3 to TRBJ2-5; the match to TRBD1 covers 9 bases. J was trimmed by 3 bases and V by 5 bases; bases with no gene match: 4. The CDR3 covers 14 residues. Germline lookup yields CDR1 LGHNA and CDR2 YSLEER.

The genes are TRBV10-1 and TRBJ2-5; D uncertain. The CDR3 extends over 13 amino acids. The ends were cut back, 4 bases at V and 4 bases at J, with 10 bases in the middle. The germline V gene encodes CDR1 WNHNN and CDR2 SYGVQD (reference sequence). Here the CDR3 DNA reads TGCGCCAGCAGTGCAAAAAGGGCAGAGACCCAGTACTTC. It is translated as CASSAKRAETQYF.

This clone was recorded only once. V is TRBV27 and J is TRBJ2-7, with 7 bases matching TRBD1. After removal of 5 bases from V and 5 bases from J, the junction contained 21 bases not matched to a gene. CDR1 and CDR2 from the germline V gene are MNHEY and SMNVEV (reference sequence). The CDR3 runs to 18 residues. In DNA form, the CDR3 reads TGTGCCAGCAGTCGGACGACAGGGTTGCTGGGCAGTAAGGACGAGCAGTACTTC. Its translation is CASSRTTGLLGSKDEQYF.

The sample holds a few counts of this clone. The DNA for the CDR3 is TGTGCCAGTAGTATACTCTCCACCGGCAATCAGCCCCAGCATTTT. Its translation is CASSILSTGNQPQHF. The chain uses TRBV19 and TRBJ1-5, with D unclear. Germline V gene data show CDR1 as LNHDA and CDR2 as SQIVND (reference sequence). V was clipped by 2 bases and J by 2 bases, with 10 bases between them. This CDR3 region has 15 residues. The entire variable domain, with the rest obtained from reference TRBV19 and TRBJ1-5, is as follows: DGGITQSPKYLFRKEGQNVTLSCEQNLNHDAMYWYRQDPGQGLRLIYYSQIVNDFQKGDIAEGYSVSREKKESFPLTVTSAQKNPTAFYLCASSILSTGNQPQHFGDGTRLSIL.

The chain joins TRBV19 to TRBJ2-7, with D tentatively TRBD1 (5 bases). Germline V gene sequence: CDR1 LNHDA, CDR2 SQIVND (reference sequence). The V end was cut by 6 bases, the J end by 7 bases, with 10 bases between. CDR3 length: 11 amino acids. CDR3 DNA sequence: TGTGCCAGTAGCCAAACAGGAGAGCAGTACTTC. Translated, it gives CASSQTGEQYF.

The V call is TRBV30, the J call TRBJ1-1; weak D call: TRBD1 (5 bases). This CDR3 is 13 amino acids long. The germline V gene has CDR1 GTSNPN and CDR2 SVGIG (reference sequence). V was shortened by 3 bases and J by 2 bases, with 10 bases between the two germline ends. The CDR3 is CAWSRDGNTEAFF. CDR3 DNA sequence: TGTGCCTGGAGCCGGGACGGTAACACTGAAGCTTTCTTT.

The chain recombines TRBV11-2 with TRBJ1-1; TRBD1 is a possible D gene (6 bases). The CDR3 is made up of 15 amino acids. Germline V gives CDR1 SGHAT, CDR2 FQNNGV. Trimming took 5 bases from V and 5 from J, leaving 18 bases between them. The CDR3 DNA follows: TGTGCCAGCAGCACTTCGACAGGTTTGGGTACTGAAGCTTTCTTT. It translates to CASSTSTGLGTEAFF.

The rearrangement links TRBV23-1 to TRBJ2-6; D is perhaps TRBD1 (6 bases). TRBV23-1 carries the ORF label, with uncertain function. V was shortened by 2 bases and J by 0 bases, with 14 bases between the two germline ends. The CDR3 is made up of 18 amino acids. The CDR3 spells CASSQAKGGPSGANVLTF. The CDR3 DNA reads as TGCGCCAGCAGTCAAGCAAAAGGGGGTCCCTCTGGGGCCAACGTCCTGACTTTC.

The rearrangement joins TRBV5-1 to TRBJ2-3; D may be TRBD2 (5 bases). V was shortened by 0 bases and J by 5 bases, with 16 bases between the two germline ends. The germline V gene encodes CDR1 SGHRS and CDR2 YFSETQ. The CDR3 has 16 residues. The CDR3 region is CASSLALDPRVDTQYF. CDR3 nucleotide sequence: TGCGCCAGCAGCTTGGCCCTGGACCCGCGGGTAGATACGCAGTATTTT. Full variable domain (outside the CDR3, taken from reference TRBV5-1 and TRBJ2-3): KAGVTQTPRYLIKTRGQQVTLSCSPISGHRSVSWYQQTPGQGLQFLFEYFSETQRNKGNFPGRFSGRQFSNSRSEMNVSTLELGDSALYLCASSLALDPRVDTQYFGPGTRLTVL.

By share, this clone counts as large (0.1 to 1%). The chain combines TRBV7-9 with TRBJ1-1; no definite D call. Trimming took 5 bases from V and 4 from J, leaving 17 bases between them. The V gene's germline CDR1 is SEHNR and CDR2 FQNEAQ (reference sequence). This CDR3 has 15 residues. In DNA form, the CDR3 reads TGTGCCAGCAGCCTGGGGTGGCTAAGGACCACTGAAGCTTTCTTT. It translates to CASSLGWLRTTEAFF. The full variable domain, its missing parts supplied by reference TRBV7-9 and TRBJ1-1, is DTGVSQNPRHKITKRGQNVTFRCDPISEHNRLYWYRQTLGQGPEFLTYFQNEAQLEKSRLLSDRFSAERPKGSFSTLEIQRTEQGDSAMYLCASSLGWLRTTEAFFGQGTRLTVV.

The chain links TRBV9 to TRBJ2-3; D ambiguous. Between the trimmed V and J ends, which lost 4 bases and 6 bases, there was a span of 6 bases. The CDR3 loop spans 11 amino acids. CDR1 and CDR2 from the germline V gene are SGDLS and YYNGEE. The CDR3 loop is CASSSSDTQYF. The DNA of the CDR3 is TGTGCCAGCAGCTCGTCCGATACGCAGTATTTT.

The chain employs TRBV7-8 and TRBJ2-5; 8 bases fit TRBD2. Losses at the gene ends were 2 bases for V and 5 bases for J; bases not matched to a gene: 4. Germline CDR1 is SGHVS and CDR2 is FQNEAQ. This CDR3 contains 14 residues. CDR3 sequence: CASSLRAGGETQYF. CDR3 in DNA: TGTGCCAGCAGCTTACGGGCGGGGGGCGAGACCCAGTACTTC.

The V gene is TRBV4-1, the J gene TRBJ2-4; 10 nucleotides align to TRBD2. This CDR3 spans 19 amino acids. With V trimmed by 0 bases and J by 0 bases, 8 bases remained unmatched. The germline V gene has CDR1 MGHRA and CDR2 YSYEKL. CDR3 loop: CASSQEWTSGLLAKNIQYF. The DNA for the CDR3 is TGCGCCAGCAGCCAAGAATGGACTAGCGGATTGCTAGCCAAAAACATTCAGTACTTC.

This clone was observed a handful of times. The chain uses TRBV15 and TRBJ1-4; D not certain. Trimming shortened V by 3 bases and J by 0 bases, and 11 bases separated the two germline ends. The germline V gene has CDR1 LNHNV and CDR2 YYDKDF (reference sequence). The length of the CDR3 is 16 residues. The CDR3 protein is CATSRGIGATNEKLFF. Written as DNA, the CDR3 is TGTGCCACCAGCAGGGGGATTGGGGCAACTAATGAAAAACTGTTTTTT.

V usage is TRBV19 and J usage is TRBJ2-7; D is unclear. V was pared by 7 bases and J by 2 bases, with 15 bases between. This CDR3 is built from 14 residues. Germline CDR1 LNHDA, CDR2 SQIVND (reference sequence). In DNA form, the CDR3 reads TGTGCCAGTACCCCGGTGGCAGGACCCTACGAGCAGTACTTC. It codes for CASTPVAGPYEQYF.

This clone has a single count. The rearrangement joins TRBV7-2 to TRBJ1-2, with TRBD1 matching 10 bases. Germline V gene sequence: CDR1 SGHTA, CDR2 FQGNSA. CDR3 length: 16 amino acids. V dropped 0 bases and J dropped 6; count of bases not matched to a gene: 7. This chain's CDR3 is CASSLAGTGERDGYTF. As DNA, the CDR3 is TGTGCCAGCAGCTTAGCCGGGACAGGGGAAAGGGATGGCTACACCTTC.

The V call is TRBV11-3, the J call TRBJ2-7, with 9 bases lining up with TRBD2. V was pared by 6 bases and J by 4 bases, with 7 bases of the junction left unmatched. The CDR3 is 14 amino acids. Germline V lookup: CDR1 SGHNT, CDR2 YENEEA. CDR3 DNA sequence: TGTGCCAGCAGAGACAGCGGGAGGCGGTACGAGCAGTACTTC. Translated: CASRDSGRRYEQYF.

This clone turned up a few times. The chain uses TRBV5-8 and TRBJ1-1; D is uncertain. V was cut by 2 bases and J by 0 bases, with 11 bases left in between. The CDR3 totals 15 residues. Germline CDR1 SGHTS, CDR2 YDEGEE. The CDR3 nucleotides read TGTGCCAGCAGCTTTCTCACTCAAGTGAACACTGAAGCTTTCTTT. This codes for CASSFLTQVNTEAFF. Full variable domain (remainder filled in from reference TRBV5-8 and TRBJ1-1): EAGVTQSPTHLIKTRGQQATLRCSPISGHTSVYWYQQALGLGLQFLLWYDEGEERNRGNFPPRFSGRQFPNYSSELNVNALELEDSALYLCASSFLTQVNTEAFFGQGTRLTVV.

The V call is TRBV6-5, the J call TRBJ1-2, with 11 bases that match TRBD1. J lost 6 bases, V lost 5 bases, and 8 bases had no gene match. Germline CDR1 is MNHEY and CDR2 is SVGAGI. The CDR3 contains 15 residues. CDR3 bases: TGTGCCAGCAGTCCGGACAGGGGGCGCTTTAATGGCTACACCTTC. Residues: CASSPDRGRFNGYTF.

The chain uses TRBV6-6 and TRBJ2-5; D ambiguous. Trimming removed 0 bases from V and 5 bases from J, with 7 bases in between. The CDR3 runs 13 residues. Germline lookup yields CDR1 MNHNY and CDR2 SVGAGI (reference sequence). CDR3 sequence reads: CASSYSNGETQYF. The CDR3 nucleotides read TGTGCCAGCAGTTACTCCAACGGTGAGACCCAGTACTTC.

This rearrangement joins TRBV5-1 to TRBJ2-1; 12 positions match TRBD2. Per germline, CDR1 SGHRS and CDR2 YFSETQ. The V and J ends lost 1 base and 7 bases, in that order; junction bases with no gene match: 3. CDR3 length: 15 residues. In nucleotides, the CDR3 is TGCGCCAGCAGCTTGAGGACTAGCGGGACGAATGAGCAGTTCTTC. Protein: CASSLRTSGTNEQFF.

The chain carries TRBV4-2 and TRBJ2-3; TRBD2 matches 7 bases. The CDR3 has 15 amino acids. Trimming removed 1 base from V and 1 base from J; junction bases left unmatched: 2. Per the germline V gene, CDR1 is LGHNA and CDR2 is YNFKEQ. The CDR3 loop is CASSQVTSGTDTQYF. CDR3 bases: TGTGCCAGCAGCCAAGTTACTAGCGGCACAGATACGCAGTATTTT.

The chain's CDR3 is CASSLPGGGSKDTQYF. In DNA form, the CDR3 reads TGTGCCAGCAGTCTCCCCGGGGGCGGGTCAAAGGATACGCAGTATTTT. The genes are TRBV6-6 and TRBJ2-3, with D perhaps matching TRBD1 or TRBD2 (6 bases each). V lost 5 bases, J lost 6 bases, and 21 bases lay in between. The CDR3 contains 16 residues. Germline lookup yields CDR1 MNHNY and CDR2 SVGAGI (reference sequence).

This chain connects TRBV28 to TRBJ1-4; 7 nucleotides align to TRBD1. V gave up 6 bases and J gave up 6 bases; unmatched junction bases: 7. Germline V gives CDR1 MDHEN, CDR2 SYDVKM. The length of the CDR3 is 14 residues. Here the CDR3 DNA reads TGTGCCAGCAGGAACAGGGGAGTAGATGAAAAACTGTTTTTT. The encoded protein is CASRNRGVDEKLFF.

A remark on this clone: The same CDR3 arises from other DNA sequences in this sample as well. The V gene is TRBV11-2, the J gene TRBJ2-5; 7 positions agree with TRBD1. V lost 5 bases to trimming and J lost 4 bases; unmatched junction nucleotides: 10. This CDR3 has 15 residues. Germline V lookup: CDR1 SGHAT, CDR2 FQNNGV. The DNA for the CDR3 is TGTGCCAGCAGCCCTTATGACGGACAGGCAGAGACCCAGTACTTC. Its protein is CASSPYDGQAETQYF.

The chain employs TRBV7-2 and TRBJ2-1, with 7 bases lining up with TRBD2. CDR1 is SGHTA, CDR2 FQGNSA, per germline. This CDR3 spans 16 amino acids. After removal of 5 bases from V and 4 bases from J, the junction contained 11 bases not matched to a gene. In nucleotides, the CDR3 is TGTGCCAGCAGCCCCCCCGGGAGGAAGGTGTACAATGAGCAGTTCTTC. Protein sequence: CASSPPGRKVYNEQFF.

This chain links TRBV5-1 with TRBJ2-7; 10 bases map to TRBD1. The CDR3 consists of 15 residues. Germline V lookup: CDR1 SGHRS, CDR2 YFSETQ. The J segment lost 6 bases and the V segment lost 0 bases, leaving 6 bases of the junction unmatched. The DNA of the CDR3 is TGCGCCAGCAGCTTGGGCGGGACAGGGGTGGGCGAGCAGTACTTC. Residues: CASSLGGTGVGEQYF.